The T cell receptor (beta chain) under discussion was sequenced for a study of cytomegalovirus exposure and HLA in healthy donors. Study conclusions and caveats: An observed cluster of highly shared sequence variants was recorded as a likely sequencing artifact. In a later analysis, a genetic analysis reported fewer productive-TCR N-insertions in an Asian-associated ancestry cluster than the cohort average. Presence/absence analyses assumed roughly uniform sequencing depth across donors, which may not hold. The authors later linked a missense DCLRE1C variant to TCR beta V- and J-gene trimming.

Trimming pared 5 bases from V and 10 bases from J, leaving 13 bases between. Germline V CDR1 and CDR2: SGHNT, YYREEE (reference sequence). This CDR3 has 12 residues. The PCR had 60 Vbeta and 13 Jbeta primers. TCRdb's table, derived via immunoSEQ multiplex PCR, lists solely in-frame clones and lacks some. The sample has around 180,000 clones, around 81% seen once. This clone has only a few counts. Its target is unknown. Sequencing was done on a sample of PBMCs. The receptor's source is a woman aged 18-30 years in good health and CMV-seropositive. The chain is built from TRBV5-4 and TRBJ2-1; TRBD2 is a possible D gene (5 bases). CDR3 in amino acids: CASSPTTREQFF. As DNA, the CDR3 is TGTGCCAGCAGTCCGACTACACGAGAGCAGTTCTTC.